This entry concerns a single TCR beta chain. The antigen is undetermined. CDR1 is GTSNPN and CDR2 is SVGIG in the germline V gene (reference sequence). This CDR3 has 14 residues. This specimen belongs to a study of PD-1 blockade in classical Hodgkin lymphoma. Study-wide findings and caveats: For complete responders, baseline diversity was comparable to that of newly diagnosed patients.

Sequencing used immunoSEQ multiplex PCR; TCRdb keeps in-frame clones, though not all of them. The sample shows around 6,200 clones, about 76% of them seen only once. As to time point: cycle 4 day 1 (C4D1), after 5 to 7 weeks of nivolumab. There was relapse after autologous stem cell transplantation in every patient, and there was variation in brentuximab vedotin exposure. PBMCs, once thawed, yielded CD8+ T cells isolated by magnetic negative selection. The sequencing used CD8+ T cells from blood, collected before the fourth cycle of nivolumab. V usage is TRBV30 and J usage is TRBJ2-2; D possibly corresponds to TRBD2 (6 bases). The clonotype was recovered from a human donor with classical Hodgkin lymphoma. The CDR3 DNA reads TGTGCACGGCACCGGGAGTTGAACACCGGGGAGCTGTTTTTT. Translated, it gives CARHRELNTGELFF. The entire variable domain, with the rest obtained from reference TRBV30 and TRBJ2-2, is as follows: SQTIHQWPATLVQPVGSPLSLECTVEGTSNPNLYWYRQAAGRGLQLLFYSVGIGQISSEVPQNLSASRPQDRQFILSSKKLLLSDSGFYLCARHRELNTGELFFGEGSRLTVL.